The present entry profiles one TCR beta chain with its context. Only in-frame clones appear in the TCRdb table, and some are missing; sequencing was by immunoSEQ multiplex PCR. This table holds about 420,000 clones, roughly 90% found once. Seattle enrolled patients during active infection and tracked them longitudinally. The germline CDR1 and CDR2 sequences are SGHDN and FVKESK. V lost 0 bases to trimming and J lost 4 bases, with 12 bases between them. The CDR3 covers 15 residues. The data belong to a study of blood T cell repertoires in COVID-19. V usage is TRBV14 and J usage is TRBJ1-1; a possible D gene is TRBD1 (5 bases). The sequenced sample was peripheral blood. The receptor comes from a young man with COVID-19, enrolled during active disease. The CDR3 is CASSQDWAGPTEAFF. CDR3 coding DNA: TGTGCCAGCAGCCAAGATTGGGCAGGGCCCACTGAAGCTTTCTTT.